Described below is a single TCR beta chain sequence and its context. Its matching antigen is unknown. The source of the sample is a study of blood T cells in healthy people across ages. For the study at large: The template switching approach captured approximately one barcoded beta molecule for every two T cells.

Together with a sample-barcoded 5' primer, a J-beta primer mix was included in a second PCR lasting roughly 6 to 12 cycles. TCRdb processed the 5' RACE reads anew with MiXCR; each CDR3 protein has one entry. The repertoire holds around 1,700,000 distinct CDR3 sequences, with roughly 30% as singletons. Whole-study results and caveats: Naive and antigen-experienced cells were not separated, limiting conclusive comparison. TCR beta diversity tracked closely with naive T cell percentage. Measured against age, TCR beta diversity per million T cells decreased in a roughly linear manner.

The receptor was isolated from a woman younger than 45 in good health. Specimen: blood.

DNA of the CDR3: TGTGCCAGCAGTTTCAGGACGAGATACAATGAGCAGTACTTC. It translates to CASSFRTRYNEQYF. The chain joins TRBV25-1 to TRBJ2-7; D remains ambiguous. Trimming took off 5 bases at V and 7 bases at J, with 18 bases between the two ends. The CDR3 extends over 14 amino acids. Germline CDR1 reads MGHDK; CDR2 reads SYGVNS.